A single TCR beta chain is shown here with its context. Its antigen is as yet unknown. The data were taken from a study of a mutant IDH1 vaccine in newly diagnosed glioma. As for the study in general: Those enrolled had earlier been treated with radiotherapy, temozolomide, or both, mostly both.

The time point denotes: week 35, safety follow-up. Topical imiquimod accompanied each vaccine dose, which consisted of 300 ug of mutant IDH1 20-mer peptide. This CDR3 has 16 residues. V trimming: 4 bases; J trimming: 2 bases; junction bases outside the gene matches: 10. CDR1 and CDR2 from the germline V gene are SGHRS and YFSETQ. Some clones are missing from TCRdb's copy, which holds only in-frame ones; the method was immunoSEQ multiplex PCR. This table holds about 64,000 clones, 74% found once. Sequencing used PBMCs, obtained from a glioma patient whose treatment included an IDH1 peptide vaccine. The origin of this receptor is a man aged 45-60 years with glioma. V gene TRBV5-1 combines with J gene TRBJ2-3; 7 nucleotides line up with TRBD2. This CDR3 reads CASSMLGGGPTDTQYF. The CDR3 DNA follows: TGCGCCAGCAGCATGCTGGGGGGGGGACCCACAGATACGCAGTATTTT.